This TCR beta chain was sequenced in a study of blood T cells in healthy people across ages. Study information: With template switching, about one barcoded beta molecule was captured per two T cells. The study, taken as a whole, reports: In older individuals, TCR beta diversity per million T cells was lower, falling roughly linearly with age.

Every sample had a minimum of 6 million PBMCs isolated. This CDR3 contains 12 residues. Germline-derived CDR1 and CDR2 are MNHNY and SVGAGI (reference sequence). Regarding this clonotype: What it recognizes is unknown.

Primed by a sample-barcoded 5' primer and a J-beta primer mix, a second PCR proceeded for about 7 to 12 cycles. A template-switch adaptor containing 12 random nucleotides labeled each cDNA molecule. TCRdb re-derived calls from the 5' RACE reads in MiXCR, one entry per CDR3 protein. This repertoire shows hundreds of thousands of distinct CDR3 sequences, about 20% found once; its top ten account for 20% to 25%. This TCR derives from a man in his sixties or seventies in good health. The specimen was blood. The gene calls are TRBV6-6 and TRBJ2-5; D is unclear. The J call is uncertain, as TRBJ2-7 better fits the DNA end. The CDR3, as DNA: TGTGCCAGCAGCCCTCGGTCGGCCGAGCAGTACTTC. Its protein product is CASSPRSAEQYF.